This T cell receptor (beta chain) emerged from a study of blood T cell repertoires in COVID-19. Germline V gene data show CDR1 as SGHKS and CDR2 as YYEKEE (reference sequence). The CDR3 loop spans 14 amino acids. With V trimmed by 3 bases and J by 4 bases, 5 bases remained unmatched. Data came from immunoSEQ multiplex PCR; TCRdb stores just in-frame clones and leaves some out. In the table there are roughly 250,000 clones, about nine tenths of which are singletons. The genes are TRBV5-5 and TRBJ2-5, with 8 bases lining up with TRBD1. Sequencing used peripheral blood. This clonotype was sampled from a man in his sixties who had recovered from COVID-19. CDR3 nucleotide sequence: TGTGCCAGCAGCTCATGGACAGGGTCAGAGACCCAGTACTTC. Translated, it gives CASSSWTGSETQYF.